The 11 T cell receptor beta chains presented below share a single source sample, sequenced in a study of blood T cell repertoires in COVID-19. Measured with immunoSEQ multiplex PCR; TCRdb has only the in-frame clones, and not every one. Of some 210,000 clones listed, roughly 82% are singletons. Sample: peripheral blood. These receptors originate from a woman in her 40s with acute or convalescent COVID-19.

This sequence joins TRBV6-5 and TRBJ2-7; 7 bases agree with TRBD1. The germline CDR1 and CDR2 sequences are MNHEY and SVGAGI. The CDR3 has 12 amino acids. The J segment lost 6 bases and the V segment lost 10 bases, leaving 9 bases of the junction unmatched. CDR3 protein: CATRQGVFEQYF. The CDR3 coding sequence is TGTGCCACCCGACAGGGAGTATTCGAGCAGTACTTC.

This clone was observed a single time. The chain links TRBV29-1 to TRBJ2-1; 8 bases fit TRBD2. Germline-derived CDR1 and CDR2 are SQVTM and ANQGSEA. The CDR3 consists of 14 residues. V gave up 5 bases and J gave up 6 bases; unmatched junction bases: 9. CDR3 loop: CSVYRTSSGNEQFF. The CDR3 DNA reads TGCAGCGTTTACCGGACTAGCAGCGGCAATGAGCAGTTCTTC.

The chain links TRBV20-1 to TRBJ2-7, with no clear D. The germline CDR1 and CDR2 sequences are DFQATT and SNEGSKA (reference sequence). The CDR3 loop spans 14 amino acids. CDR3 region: CSPSSVETSYEQYF. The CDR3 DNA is TGCAGCCCTAGTTCGGTAGAAACTTCCTACGAGCAGTACTTC.

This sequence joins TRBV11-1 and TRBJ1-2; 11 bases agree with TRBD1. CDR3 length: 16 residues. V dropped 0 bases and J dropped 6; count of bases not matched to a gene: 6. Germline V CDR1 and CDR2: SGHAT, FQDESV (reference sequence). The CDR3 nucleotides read TGTGCCAGCAGCTTAGCGCAAGGGACAGGGGGGGATGGCTACACCTTC. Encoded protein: CASSLAQGTGGDGYTF. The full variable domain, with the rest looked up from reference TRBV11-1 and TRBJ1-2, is EAEVAQSPRYKITEKSQAVAFWCDPISGHATLYWYRQILGQGPELLVQFQDESVVDDSQLPKDRFSAERLKGVDSTLKIQPAELGDSAMYLCASSLAQGTGGDGYTFGSGTRLTVV.

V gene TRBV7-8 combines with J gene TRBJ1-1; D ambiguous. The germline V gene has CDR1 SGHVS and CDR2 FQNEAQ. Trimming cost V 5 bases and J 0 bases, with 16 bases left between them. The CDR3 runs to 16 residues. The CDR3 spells CASSPSEGGVNTEAFF. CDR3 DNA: TGTGCCAGCAGCCCAAGTGAGGGAGGTGTGAACACTGAAGCTTTCTTT.

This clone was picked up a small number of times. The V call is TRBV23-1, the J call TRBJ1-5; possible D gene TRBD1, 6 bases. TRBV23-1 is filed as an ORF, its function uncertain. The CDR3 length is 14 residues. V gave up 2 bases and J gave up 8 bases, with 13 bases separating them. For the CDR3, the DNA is TGCGCCAGCAGTCAAAGACAGGCTGGGAAGCCCCAGCATTTT. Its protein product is CASSQRQAGKPQHF.

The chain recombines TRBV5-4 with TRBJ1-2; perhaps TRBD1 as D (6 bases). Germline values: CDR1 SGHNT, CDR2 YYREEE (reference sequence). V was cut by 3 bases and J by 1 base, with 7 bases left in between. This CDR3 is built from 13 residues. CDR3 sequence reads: CASSSQGNYGYTF. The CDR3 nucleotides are TGTGCCAGCAGCTCACAGGGTAACTATGGCTACACCTTC. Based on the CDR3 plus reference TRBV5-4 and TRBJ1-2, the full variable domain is ETGVTQSPTHLIKTRGQQVTLRCSSQSGHNTVSWYQQALGQGPQFIFQYYREEENGRGNFPPRFSGLQFPNYSSELNVNALELDDSALYLCASSSQGNYGYTFGSGTRLTVV.

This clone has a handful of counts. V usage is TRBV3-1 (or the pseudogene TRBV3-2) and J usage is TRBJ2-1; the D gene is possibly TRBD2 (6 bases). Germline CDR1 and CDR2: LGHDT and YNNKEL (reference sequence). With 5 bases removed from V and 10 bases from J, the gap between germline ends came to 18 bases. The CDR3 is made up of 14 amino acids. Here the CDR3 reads CASSVTGLVGEQFF. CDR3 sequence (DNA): TGTGCCAGCAGCGTAACGGGACTCGTGGGAGAGCAGTTCTTC.

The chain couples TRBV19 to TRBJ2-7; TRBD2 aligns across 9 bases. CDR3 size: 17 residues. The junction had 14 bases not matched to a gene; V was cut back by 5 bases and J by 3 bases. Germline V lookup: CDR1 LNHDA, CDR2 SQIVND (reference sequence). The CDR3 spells CASSYSLREGYFYEQYF. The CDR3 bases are TGTGCCAGTAGTTACAGTCTGCGGGAGGGATATTTCTACGAGCAGTACTTC.

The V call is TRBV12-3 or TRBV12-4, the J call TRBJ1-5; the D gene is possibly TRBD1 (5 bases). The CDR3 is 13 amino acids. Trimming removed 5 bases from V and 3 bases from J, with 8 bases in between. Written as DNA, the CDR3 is TGTGCCAGCAGTGACAGTTTCAATCAGCCCCAGCATTTT. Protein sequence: CASSDSFNQPQHF.

The CDR3 nucleotides are TGTGCCAGCAGTCTCGACAGCGGGGGGGCGACCCAGTACTTC. Encoded protein: CASSLDSGGATQYF. J is TRBJ2-5 and V is TRBV5-6, with 10 bases that match TRBD2. The CDR3 consists of 14 residues. Germline loops: CDR1 SGHDT, CDR2 YYEEEE. The V and J ends lost 5 bases and 7 bases, in that order; junction bases with no gene match: 8.